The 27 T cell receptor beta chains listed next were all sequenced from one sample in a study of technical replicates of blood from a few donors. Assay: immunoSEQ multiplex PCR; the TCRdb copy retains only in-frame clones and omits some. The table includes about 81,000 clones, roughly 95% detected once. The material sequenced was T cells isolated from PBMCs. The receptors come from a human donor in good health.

In DNA, the CDR3 is TGTGCCATCATCAAGACTAGCGGGAGACTAGGGGAGAATGAGCAGTTCTTC. Translating it yields CAIIKTSGRLGENEQFF. The J gene is TRBJ2-1, the V gene TRBV10-3, with 12 bases lining up with TRBD2. From germline, CDR1 is ENHRY and CDR2 SYGVKD. The CDR3 runs 17 residues. V trimming: 7 bases; J trimming: 7 bases; junction bases outside the gene matches: 14.

The DNA of the CDR3 is TGTGCCAGCAGCTTTCTAGGGGACTCCTACGAGCAGTACTTC. Its translation: CASSFLGDSYEQYF. The chain is built from TRBV5-8 and TRBJ2-7; maybe TRBD1 (5 bases). The germline V gene has CDR1 SGHTS and CDR2 YDEGEE. Trimming stripped 2 bases from V and 0 bases from J, with 9 bases between. The CDR3 spans 14 residues.

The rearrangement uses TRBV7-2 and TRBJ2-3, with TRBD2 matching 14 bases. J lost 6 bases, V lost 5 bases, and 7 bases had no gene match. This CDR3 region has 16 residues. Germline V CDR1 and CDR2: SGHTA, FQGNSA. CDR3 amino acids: CASSPTSGRASDTQYF. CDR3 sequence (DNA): TGTGCCAGCAGCCCGACTAGCGGGAGGGCCTCGGATACGCAGTATTTT.

The chain's CDR3 is CASSPRTVAETQYF. The CDR3 DNA reads as TGTGCCAGCAGCCCCCGGACTGTGGCGGAGACCCAGTACTTC. V gene TRBV7-9 combines with J gene TRBJ2-5, with D possibly matching TRBD2 (5 bases). The CDR3 sequence is 14 residues long. The V end was cut by 5 bases, the J end by 5 bases, with 15 bases between. Germline V CDR1 and CDR2: SEHNR, FQNEAQ (reference sequence).

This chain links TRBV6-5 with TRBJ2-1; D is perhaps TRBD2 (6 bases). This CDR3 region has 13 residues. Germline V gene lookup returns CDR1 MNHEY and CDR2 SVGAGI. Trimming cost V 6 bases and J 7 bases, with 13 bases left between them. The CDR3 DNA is TGTGCCAGCAGGCTCAGACTAGTTAATGAGCAGTTCTTC. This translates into CASRLRLVNEQFF.

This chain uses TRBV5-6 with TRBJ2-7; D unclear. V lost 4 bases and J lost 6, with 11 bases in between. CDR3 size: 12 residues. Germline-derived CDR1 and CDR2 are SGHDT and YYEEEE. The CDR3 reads CASSLVSPEQYF. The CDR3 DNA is TGTGCCAGCAGCCTCGTATCCCCCGAGCAGTACTTC.

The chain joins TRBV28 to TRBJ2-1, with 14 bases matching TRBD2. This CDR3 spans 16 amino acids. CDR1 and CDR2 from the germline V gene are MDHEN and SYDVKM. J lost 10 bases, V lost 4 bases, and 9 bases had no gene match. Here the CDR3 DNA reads TGTGCCAGCAGTTCTGGGACTAGCGGGAGAACAGGGGAGCAGTTCTTC. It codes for CASSSGTSGRTGEQFF.

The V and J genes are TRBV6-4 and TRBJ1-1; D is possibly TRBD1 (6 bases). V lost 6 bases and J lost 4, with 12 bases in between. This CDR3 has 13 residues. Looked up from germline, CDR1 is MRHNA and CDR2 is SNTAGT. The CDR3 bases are TGTGCCAGCAGATCAACAGGGTCCACTGAAGCTTTCTTT. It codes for CASRSTGSTEAFF.

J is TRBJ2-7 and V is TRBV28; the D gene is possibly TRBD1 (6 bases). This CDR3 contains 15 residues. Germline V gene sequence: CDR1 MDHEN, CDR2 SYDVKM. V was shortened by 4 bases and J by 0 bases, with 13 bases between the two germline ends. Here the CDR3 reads CASSWGQETSYEQYF. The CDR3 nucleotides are TGTGCCAGCAGTTGGGGGCAGGAAACCTCCTACGAGCAGTACTTC.

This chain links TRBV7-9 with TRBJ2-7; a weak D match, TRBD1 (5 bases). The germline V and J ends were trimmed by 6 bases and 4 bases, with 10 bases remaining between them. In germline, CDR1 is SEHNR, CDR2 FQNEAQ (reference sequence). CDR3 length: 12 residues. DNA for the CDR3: TGTGCCAGCAGGGAGCAGGGATACGAGCAGTACTTC. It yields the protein CASREQGYEQYF.

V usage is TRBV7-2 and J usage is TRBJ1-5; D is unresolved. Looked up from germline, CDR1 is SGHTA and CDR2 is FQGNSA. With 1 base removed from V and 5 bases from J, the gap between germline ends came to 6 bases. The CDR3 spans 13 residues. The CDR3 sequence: CASSLGADQPQHF. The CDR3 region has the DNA TGTGCCAGCAGCTTAGGTGCAGATCAGCCCCAGCATTTT.

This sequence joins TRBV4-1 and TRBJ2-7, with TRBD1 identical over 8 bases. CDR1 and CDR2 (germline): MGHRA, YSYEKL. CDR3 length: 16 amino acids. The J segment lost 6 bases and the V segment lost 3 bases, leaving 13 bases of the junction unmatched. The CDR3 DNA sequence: TGCGCCAGCAGCCAGGGAGGACAGGGCCTTTTAGGCGAGCAGTACTTC. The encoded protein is CASSQGGQGLLGEQYF.

The DNA for the CDR3 is TGTGCCAGCAGTTTCTCCACAGGGGAGAGCTCCTACGAGCAGTACTTC. This gives the protein CASSFSTGESSYEQYF. This chain links TRBV6-5 with TRBJ2-7, with 7 bases fitting TRBD1. J gave up 0 bases and V 4 bases, and 9 bases lay outside the gene matches. The CDR3 has 16 residues. Germline CDR1 MNHEY, CDR2 SVGAGI.

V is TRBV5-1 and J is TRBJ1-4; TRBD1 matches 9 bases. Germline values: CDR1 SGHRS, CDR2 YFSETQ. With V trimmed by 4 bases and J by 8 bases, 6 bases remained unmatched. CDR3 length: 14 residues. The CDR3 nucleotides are TGCGCCAGCAGCGTGGACAGGGGACAAGAAAAACTGTTTTTT. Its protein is CASSVDRGQEKLFF.

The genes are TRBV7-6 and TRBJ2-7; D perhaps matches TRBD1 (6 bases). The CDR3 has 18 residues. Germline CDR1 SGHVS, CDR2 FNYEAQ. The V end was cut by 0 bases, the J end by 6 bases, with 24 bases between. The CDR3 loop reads CASSLALSSGHMAPEQYF. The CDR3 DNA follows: TGTGCCAGCAGCTTAGCGCTTTCGTCGGGACACATGGCCCCCGAGCAGTACTTC.

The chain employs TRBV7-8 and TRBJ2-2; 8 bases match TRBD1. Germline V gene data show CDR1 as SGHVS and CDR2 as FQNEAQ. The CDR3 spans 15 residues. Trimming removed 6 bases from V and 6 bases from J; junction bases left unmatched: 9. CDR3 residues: CASSPGQGNAGELFF. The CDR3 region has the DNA TGTGCCAGCAGTCCCGGACAGGGAAACGCCGGGGAGCTGTTTTTT.

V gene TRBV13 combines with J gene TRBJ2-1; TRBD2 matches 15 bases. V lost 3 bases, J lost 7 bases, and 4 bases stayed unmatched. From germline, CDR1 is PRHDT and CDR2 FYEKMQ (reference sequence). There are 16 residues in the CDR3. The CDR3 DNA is TGTGCCAGCAGCTTGCAGGGACTAGCGGGAGGTAATGAGCAGTTCTTC. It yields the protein CASSLQGLAGGNEQFF. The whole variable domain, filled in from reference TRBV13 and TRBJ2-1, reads AAGVIQSPRHLIKEKRETATLKCYPIPRHDTVYWYQQGPGQDPQFLISFYEKMQSDKGSIPDRFSAQQFSDYHSELNMSSLELGDSALYFCASSLQGLAGGNEQFFGPGTRLTVL.

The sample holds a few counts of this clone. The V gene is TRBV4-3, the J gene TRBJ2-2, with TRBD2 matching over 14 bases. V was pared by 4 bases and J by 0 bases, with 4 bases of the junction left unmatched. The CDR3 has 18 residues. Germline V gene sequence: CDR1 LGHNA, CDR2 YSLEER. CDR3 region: CASSRPGLAGANTGELFF. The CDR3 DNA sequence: TGCGCCAGCAGCCGCCCGGGACTAGCGGGAGCGAACACCGGGGAGCTGTTTTTT.

The CDR3 spells CASSTLAGGSYNEQFF. The CDR3 DNA follows: TGTGCCAGCAGCACCCTAGCGGGAGGCAGCTACAATGAGCAGTTCTTC. This sequence joins TRBV11-2 and TRBJ2-1, with 11 positions matching TRBD2. Germline CDR1 is SGHAT and CDR2 is FQNNGV. V lost 5 bases and J lost 3; bases outside the gene matches: 6. This CDR3 is built from 16 residues.

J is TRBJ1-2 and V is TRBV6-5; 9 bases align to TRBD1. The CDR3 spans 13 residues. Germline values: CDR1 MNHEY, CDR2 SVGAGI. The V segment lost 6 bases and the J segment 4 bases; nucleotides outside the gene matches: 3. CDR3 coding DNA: TGTGCCAGCAGGTCGGACAGGGGCTATGGCTACACCTTC. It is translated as CASRSDRGYGYTF.

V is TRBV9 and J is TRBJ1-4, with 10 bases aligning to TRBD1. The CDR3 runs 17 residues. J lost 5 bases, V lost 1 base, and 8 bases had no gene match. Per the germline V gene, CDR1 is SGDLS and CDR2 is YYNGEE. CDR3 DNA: TGTGCCAGCAGCGTACCTAGGGACAGGGGCGAAAATGAAAAACTGTTTTTT. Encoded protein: CASSVPRDRGENEKLFF.

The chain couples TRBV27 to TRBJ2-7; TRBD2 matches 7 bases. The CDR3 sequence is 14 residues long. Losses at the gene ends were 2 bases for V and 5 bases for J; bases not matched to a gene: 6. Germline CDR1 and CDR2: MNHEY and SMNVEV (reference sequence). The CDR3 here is CASSLLAEPDEQYF. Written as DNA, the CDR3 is TGTGCCAGCAGTTTACTAGCGGAGCCTGACGAGCAGTACTTC.

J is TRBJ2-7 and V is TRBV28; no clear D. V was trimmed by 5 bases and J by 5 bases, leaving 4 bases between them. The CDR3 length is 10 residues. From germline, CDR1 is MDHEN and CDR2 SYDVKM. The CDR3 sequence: CASSEHEQYF. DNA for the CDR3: TGTGCCAGCAGTGAGCACGAGCAGTACTTC.

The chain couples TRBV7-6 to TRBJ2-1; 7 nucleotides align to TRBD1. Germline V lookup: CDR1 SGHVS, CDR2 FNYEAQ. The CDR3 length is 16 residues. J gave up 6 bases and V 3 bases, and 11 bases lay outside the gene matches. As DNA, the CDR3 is TGTGCCAGCAGCTTGGCAATAGGGGGCGCGGGCAATGAGCAGTTCTTC. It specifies CASSLAIGGAGNEQFF.

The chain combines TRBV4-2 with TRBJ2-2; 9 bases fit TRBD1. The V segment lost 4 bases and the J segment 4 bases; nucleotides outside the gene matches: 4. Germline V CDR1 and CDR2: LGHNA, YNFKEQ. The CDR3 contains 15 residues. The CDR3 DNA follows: TGTGCCAGCAGCCCGGGACAGGGAGGCACCGGGGAGCTGTTTTTT. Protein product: CASSPGQGGTGELFF.

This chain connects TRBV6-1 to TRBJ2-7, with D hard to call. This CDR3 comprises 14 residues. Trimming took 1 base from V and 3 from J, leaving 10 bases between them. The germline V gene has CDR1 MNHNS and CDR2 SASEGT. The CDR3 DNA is TGTGCCAGCAGTGAAGTTCAGGCCATCTACGAGCAGTACTTC. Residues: CASSEVQAIYEQYF.

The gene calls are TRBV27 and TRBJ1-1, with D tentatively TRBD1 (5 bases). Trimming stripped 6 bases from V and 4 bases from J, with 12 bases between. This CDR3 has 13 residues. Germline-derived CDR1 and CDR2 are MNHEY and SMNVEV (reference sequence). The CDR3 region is CASSIRATTEAFF. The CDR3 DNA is TGTGCCAGCAGCATCAGGGCGACCACTGAAGCTTTCTTT.